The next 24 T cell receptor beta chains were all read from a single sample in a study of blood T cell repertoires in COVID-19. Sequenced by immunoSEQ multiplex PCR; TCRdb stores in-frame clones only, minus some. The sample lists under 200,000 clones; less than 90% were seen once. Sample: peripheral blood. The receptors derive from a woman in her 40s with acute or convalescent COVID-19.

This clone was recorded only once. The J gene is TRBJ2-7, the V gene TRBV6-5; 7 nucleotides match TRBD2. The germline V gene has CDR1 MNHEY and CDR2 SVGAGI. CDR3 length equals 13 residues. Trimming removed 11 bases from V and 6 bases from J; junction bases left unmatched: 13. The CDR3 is CAGRGPSWGEQYF. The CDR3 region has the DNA TGTGCCGGGAGGGGACCCAGCTGGGGCGAGCAGTACTTC.

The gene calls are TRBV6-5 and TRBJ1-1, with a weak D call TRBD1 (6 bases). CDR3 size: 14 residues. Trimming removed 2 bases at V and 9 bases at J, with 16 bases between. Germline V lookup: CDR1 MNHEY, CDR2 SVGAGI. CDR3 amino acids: CASSYDGARGQAFF. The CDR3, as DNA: TGTGCCAGCAGTTACGACGGGGCGCGGGGGCAAGCTTTCTTT.

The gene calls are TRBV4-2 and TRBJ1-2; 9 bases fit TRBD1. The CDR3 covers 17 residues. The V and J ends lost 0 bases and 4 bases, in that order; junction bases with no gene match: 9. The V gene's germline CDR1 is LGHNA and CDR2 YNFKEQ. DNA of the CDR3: TGTGCCAGCAGCCAAGATATGGGGACAGGGCTCCTCTATGGCTACACCTTC. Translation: CASSQDMGTGLLYGYTF.

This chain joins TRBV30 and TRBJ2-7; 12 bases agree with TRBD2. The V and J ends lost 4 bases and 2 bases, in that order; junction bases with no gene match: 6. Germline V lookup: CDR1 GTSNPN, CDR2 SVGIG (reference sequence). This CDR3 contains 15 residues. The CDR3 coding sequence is TGTGCCTGGACCGAACTAGCGGGGGGACCCTACGAGCAGTACTTC. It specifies CAWTELAGGPYEQYF.

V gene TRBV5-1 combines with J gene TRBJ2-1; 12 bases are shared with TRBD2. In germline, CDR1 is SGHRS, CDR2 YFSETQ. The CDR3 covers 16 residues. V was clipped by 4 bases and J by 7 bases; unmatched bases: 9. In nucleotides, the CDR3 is TGCGCCAGCAGCCGCGAGACGCTAGCGGGGGGGAATGAGCAGTTCTTC. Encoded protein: CASSRETLAGGNEQFF. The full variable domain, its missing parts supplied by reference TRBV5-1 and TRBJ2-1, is KAGVTQTPRYLIKTRGQQVTLSCSPISGHRSVSWYQQTPGQGLQFLFEYFSETQRNKGNFPGRFSGRQFSNSRSEMNVSTLELGDSALYLCASSRETLAGGNEQFFGPGTRLTVL.

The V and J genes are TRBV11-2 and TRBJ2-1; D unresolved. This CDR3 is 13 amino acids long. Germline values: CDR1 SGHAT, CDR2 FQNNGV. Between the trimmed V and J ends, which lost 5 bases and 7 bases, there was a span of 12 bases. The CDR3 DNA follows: TGTGCCAGCAGCATTCTAGGAGTTAATGAGCAGTTCTTC. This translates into CASSILGVNEQFF.

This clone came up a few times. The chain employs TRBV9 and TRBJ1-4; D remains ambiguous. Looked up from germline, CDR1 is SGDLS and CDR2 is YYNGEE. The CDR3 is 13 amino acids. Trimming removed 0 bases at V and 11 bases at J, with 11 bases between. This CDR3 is CASSVAGGGKLFF. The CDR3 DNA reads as TGTGCCAGCAGCGTAGCCGGCGGTGGGAAACTGTTTTTT.

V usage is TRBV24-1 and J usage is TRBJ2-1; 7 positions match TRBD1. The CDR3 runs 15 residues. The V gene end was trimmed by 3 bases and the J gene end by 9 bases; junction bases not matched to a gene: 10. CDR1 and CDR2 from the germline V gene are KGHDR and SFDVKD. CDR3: CATSDPGQVSGEQFF. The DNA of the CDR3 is TGTGCCACCAGTGATCCAGGACAGGTTTCGGGTGAGCAGTTCTTC.

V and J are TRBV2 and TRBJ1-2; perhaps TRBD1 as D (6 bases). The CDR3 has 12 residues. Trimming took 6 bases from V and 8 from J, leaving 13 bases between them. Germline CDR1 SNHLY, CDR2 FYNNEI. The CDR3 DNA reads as TGTGCCAGCAGGGCCAACAGGGACGGCTACACCTTC. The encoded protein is CASRANRDGYTF.

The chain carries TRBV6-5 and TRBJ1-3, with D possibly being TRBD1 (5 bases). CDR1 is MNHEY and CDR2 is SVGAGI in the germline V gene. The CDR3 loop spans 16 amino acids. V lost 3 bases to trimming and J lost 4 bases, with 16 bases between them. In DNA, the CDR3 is TGTGCCAGCAGTTATCAGGGTCTTGGGTCGGGAAACACCATATATTTT. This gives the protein CASSYQGLGSGNTIYF.

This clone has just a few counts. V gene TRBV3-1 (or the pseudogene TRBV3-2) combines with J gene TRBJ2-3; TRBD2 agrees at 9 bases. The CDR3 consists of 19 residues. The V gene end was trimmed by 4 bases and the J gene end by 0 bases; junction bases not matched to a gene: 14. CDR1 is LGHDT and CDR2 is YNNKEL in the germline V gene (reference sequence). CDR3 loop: CASSPGLALTASSTDTQYF. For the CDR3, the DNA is TGTGCCAGCAGCCCCGGACTAGCGCTAACTGCTTCTAGCACAGATACGCAGTATTTT.

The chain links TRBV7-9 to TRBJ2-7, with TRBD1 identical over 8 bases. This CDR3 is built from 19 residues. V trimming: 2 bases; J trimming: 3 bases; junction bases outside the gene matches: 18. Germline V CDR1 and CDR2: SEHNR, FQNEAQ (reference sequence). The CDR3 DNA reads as TGTGCCAGCAGCTTAAACCCCCGGGACAGGCCCTATGGTAACTACGAGCAGTACTTC. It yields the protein CASSLNPRDRPYGNYEQYF.

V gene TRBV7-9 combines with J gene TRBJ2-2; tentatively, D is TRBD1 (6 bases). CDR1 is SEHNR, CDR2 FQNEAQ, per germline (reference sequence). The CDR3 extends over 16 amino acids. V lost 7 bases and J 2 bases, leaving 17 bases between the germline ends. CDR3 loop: CASTTSLGANTGELFF. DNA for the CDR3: TGTGCCAGCACCACCTCCTTGGGGGCCAACACCGGGGAGCTGTTTTTT. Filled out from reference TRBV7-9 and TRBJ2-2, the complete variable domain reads DTGVSQNPRHKITKRGQNVTFRCDPISEHNRLYWYRQTLGQGPEFLTYFQNEAQLEKSRLLSDRFSAERPKGSFSTLEIQRTEQGDSAMYLCASTTSLGANTGELFFGEGSRLTVL.

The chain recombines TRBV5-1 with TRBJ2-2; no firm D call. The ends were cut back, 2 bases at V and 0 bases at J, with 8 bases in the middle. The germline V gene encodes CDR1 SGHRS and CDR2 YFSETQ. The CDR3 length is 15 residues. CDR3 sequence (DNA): TGCGCCAGCAGCTTCTCTCAGGCGAACACCGGGGAGCTGTTTTTT. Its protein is CASSFSQANTGELFF.

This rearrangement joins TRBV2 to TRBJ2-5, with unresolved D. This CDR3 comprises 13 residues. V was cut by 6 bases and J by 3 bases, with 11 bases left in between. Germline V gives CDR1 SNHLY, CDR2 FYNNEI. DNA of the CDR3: TGTGCCAGCAGATGGAGACCCAAAGAGACCCAGTACTTC. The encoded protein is CASRWRPKETQYF.

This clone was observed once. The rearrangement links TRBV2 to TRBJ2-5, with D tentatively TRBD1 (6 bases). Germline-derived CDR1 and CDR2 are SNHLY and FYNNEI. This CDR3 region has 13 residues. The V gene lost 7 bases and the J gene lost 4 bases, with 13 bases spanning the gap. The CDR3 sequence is CASIGAGVETQYF. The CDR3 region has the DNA TGTGCCAGCATTGGGGCAGGGGTAGAGACCCAGTACTTC.

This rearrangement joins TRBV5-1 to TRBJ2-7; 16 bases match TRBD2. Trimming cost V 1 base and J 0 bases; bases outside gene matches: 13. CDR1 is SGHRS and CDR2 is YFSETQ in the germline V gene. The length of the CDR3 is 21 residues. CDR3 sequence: CASSLPKPGLAGGIYSYEQYF. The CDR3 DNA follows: TGCGCCAGCAGCTTGCCTAAACCGGGACTAGCGGGAGGGATCTACTCCTACGAGCAGTACTTC.

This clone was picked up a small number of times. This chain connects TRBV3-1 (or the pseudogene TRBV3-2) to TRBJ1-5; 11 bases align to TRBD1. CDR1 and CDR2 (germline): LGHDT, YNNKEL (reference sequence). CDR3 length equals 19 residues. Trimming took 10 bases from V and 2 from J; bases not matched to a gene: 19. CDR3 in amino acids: CATSHRGGQGANGNQPQHF. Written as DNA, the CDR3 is TGTGCCACCTCCCACCGCGGAGGACAGGGGGCGAATGGCAATCAGCCCCAGCATTTT.

CDR3 region: CASATGMKTQYF. In DNA, the CDR3 is TGTGCCAGTGCGACAGGGATGAAGACCCAGTACTTC. This chain joins TRBV25-1 and TRBJ2-5, with 7 nucleotides matching TRBD1. This CDR3 is 12 amino acids long. Germline V CDR1 and CDR2: MGHDK, SYGVNS. The J segment lost 6 bases and the V segment lost 9 bases, leaving 7 bases of the junction unmatched.

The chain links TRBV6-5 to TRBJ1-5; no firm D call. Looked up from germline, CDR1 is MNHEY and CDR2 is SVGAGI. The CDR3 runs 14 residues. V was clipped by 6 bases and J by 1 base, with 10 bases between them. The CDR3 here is CASRGRNSNQPQHF. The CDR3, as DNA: TGTGCCAGCAGGGGGAGGAACAGCAATCAGCCCCAGCATTTT.

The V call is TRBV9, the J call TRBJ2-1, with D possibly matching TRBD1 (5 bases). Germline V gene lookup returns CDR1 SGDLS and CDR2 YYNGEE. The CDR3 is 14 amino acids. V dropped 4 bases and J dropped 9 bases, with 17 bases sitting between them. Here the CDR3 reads CASSPLSQAGEQFF. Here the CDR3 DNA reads TGTGCCAGCAGCCCCCTGTCACAGGCCGGTGAGCAGTTCTTC.

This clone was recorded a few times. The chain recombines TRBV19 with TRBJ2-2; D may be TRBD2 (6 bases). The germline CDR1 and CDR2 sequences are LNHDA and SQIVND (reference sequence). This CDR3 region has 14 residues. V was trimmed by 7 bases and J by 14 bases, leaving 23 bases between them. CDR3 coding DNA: TGTGCCAGTATGTGGACTGCGGGCGGAGGGGCCCTGTTTTTT. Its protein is CASMWTAGGGALFF. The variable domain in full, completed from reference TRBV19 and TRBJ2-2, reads DGGITQSPKYLFRKEGQNVTLSCEQNLNHDAMYWYRQDPGQGLRLIYYSQIVNDFQKGDIAEGYSVSREKKESFPLTVTSAQKNPTAFYLCASMWTAGGGALFFGEGSRLTVL.

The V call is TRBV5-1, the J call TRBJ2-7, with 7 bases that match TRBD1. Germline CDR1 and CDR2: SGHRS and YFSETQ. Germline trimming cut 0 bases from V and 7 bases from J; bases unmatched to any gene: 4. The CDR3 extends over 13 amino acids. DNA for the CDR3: TGCGCCAGCAGCTTGGAAGGGGGCGGGGAGCAGTACTTC. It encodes CASSLEGGGEQYF.

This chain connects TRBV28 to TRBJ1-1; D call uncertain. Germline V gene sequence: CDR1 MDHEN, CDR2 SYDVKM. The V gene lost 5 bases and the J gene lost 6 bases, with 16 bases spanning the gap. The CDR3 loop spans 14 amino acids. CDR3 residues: CASSPGLAISEAFF. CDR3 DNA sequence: TGTGCCAGCAGTCCAGGATTGGCAATCTCTGAAGCTTTCTTT. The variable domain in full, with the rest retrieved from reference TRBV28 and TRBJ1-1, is DVKVTQSSRYLVKRTGEKVFLECVQDMDHENMFWYRQDPGLGLRLIYFSYDVKMKEKGDIPEGYSVSREKKERFSLILESASTNQTSMYLCASSPGLAISEAFFGQGTRLTVV.